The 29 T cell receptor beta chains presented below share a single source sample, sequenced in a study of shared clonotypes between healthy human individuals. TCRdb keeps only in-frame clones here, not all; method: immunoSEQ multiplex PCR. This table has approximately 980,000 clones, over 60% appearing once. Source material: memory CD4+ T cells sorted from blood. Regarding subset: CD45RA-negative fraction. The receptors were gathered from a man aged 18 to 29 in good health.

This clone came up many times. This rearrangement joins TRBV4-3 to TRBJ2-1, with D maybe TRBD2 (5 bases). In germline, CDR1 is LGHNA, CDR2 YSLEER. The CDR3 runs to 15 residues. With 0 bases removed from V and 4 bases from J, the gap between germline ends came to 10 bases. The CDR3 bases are TGCGCCAGCAGCCAAGATTCCACTAGTTACAATGAGCAGTTCTTC. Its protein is CASSQDSTSYNEQFF.

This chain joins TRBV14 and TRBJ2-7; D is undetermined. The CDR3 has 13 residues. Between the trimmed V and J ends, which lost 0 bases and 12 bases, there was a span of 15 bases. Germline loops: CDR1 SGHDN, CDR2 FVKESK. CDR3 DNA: TGTGCCAGCAGCCAAGATATGACGGGTTTGTGGTACTTC. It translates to CASSQDMTGLWYF.

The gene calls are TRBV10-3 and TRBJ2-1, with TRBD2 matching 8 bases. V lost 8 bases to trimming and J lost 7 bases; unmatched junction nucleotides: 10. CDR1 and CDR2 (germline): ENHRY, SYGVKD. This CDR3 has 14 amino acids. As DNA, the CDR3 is TGTGCCATCTGCCCGCGGGAGGACGGGAATGAGCAGTTCTTC. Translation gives CAICPREDGNEQFF.

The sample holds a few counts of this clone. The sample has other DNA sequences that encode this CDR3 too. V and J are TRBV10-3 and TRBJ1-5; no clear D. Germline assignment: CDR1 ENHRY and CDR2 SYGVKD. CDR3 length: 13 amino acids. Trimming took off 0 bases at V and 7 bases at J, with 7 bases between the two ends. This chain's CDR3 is CAISESGNQPQHF. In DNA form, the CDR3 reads TGTGCCATCAGTGAGTCAGGGAACCAGCCCCAGCATTTT.

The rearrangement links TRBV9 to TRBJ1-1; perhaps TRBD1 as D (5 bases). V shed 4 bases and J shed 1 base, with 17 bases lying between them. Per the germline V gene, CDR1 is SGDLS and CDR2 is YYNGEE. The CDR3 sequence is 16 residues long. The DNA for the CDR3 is TGTGCCAGCAGCCTGACCTTTGGTCAGGGGAACACTGAAGCTTTCTTT. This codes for CASSLTFGQGNTEAFF. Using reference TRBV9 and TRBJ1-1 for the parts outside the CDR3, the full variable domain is DSGVTQTPKHLITATGQRVTLRCSPRSGDLSVYWYQQSLDQGLQFLIQYYNGEERAKGNILERFSAQQFPDLHSELNLSSLELGDSALYFCASSLTFGQGNTEAFFGQGTRLTVV.

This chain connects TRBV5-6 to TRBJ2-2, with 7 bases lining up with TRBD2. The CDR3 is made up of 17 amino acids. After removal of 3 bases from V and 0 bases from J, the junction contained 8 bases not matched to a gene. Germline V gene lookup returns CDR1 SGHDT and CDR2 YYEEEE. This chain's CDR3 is CASSWRASGSNTGELFF. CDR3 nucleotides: TGTGCCAGCAGCTGGCGGGCTAGCGGATCGAACACCGGGGAGCTGTTTTTT.

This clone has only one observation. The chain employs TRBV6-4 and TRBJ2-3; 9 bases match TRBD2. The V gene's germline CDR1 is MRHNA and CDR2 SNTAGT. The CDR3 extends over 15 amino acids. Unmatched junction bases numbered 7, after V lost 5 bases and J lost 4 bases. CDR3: CASSYGAGGPDTQYF. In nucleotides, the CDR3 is TGTGCCAGCAGTTACGGGGCGGGAGGGCCAGATACGCAGTATTTT.

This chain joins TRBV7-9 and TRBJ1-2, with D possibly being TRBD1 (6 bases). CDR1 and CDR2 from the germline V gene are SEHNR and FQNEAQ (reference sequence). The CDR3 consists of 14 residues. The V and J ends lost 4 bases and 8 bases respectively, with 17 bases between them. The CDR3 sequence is CASSSMSSQGGYTF. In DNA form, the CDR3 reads TGTGCCAGCAGCTCAATGAGTAGTCAGGGGGGCTACACCTTC.

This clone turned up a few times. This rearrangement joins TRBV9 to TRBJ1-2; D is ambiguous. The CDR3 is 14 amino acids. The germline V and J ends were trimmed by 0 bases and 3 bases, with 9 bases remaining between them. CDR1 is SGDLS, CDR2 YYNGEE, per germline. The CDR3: CASSVEETYYGYTF. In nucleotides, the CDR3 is TGTGCCAGCAGCGTAGAGGAGACCTACTATGGCTACACCTTC.

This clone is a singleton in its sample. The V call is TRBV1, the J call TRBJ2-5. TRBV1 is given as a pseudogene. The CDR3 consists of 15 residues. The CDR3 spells CTSSQPKGGEETQYF. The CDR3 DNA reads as TGCACCAGCAGCCAACCGAAGGGGGGAGAAGAGACCCAGTACTTC.

Here the CDR3 reads CAISELRTEGEQFF. For the CDR3, the DNA is TGTGCCATCAGTGAACTCCGGACAGAAGGTGAGCAGTTCTTC. This sequence joins TRBV10-3 and TRBJ2-1; a possible D gene is TRBD1 (6 bases). This CDR3 is built from 14 residues. The V and J ends lost 3 bases and 9 bases respectively, with 15 bases between them. Germline V CDR1 and CDR2: ENHRY, SYGVKD.

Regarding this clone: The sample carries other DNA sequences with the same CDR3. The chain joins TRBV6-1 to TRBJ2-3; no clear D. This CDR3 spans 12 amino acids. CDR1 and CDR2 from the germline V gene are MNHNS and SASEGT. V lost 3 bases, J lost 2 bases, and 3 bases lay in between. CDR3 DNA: TGTGCCAGCAGTGATAACACAGATACGCAGTATTTT. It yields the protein CASSDNTDTQYF.

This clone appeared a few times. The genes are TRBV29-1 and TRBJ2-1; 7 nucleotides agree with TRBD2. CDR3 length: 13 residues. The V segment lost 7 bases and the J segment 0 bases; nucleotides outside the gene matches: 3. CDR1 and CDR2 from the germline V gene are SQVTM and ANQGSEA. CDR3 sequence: CSGRTSSYNEQFF. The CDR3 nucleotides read TGCAGCGGCAGGACTAGCTCCTACAATGAGCAGTTCTTC.

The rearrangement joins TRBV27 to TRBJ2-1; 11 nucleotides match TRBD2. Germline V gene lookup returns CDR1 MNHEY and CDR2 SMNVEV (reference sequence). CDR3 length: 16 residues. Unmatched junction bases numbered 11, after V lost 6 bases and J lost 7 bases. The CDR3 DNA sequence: TGTGCCAGCAGCGTATATTCGACTAGCGGGATAAATGAGCAGTTCTTC. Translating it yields CASSVYSTSGINEQFF.

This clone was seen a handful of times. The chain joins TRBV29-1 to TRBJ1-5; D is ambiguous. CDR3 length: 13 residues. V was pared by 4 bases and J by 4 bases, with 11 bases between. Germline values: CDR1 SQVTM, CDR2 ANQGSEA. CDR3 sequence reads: CSVGLGWNQPQHF. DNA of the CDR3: TGCAGCGTTGGTCTGGGGTGGAATCAGCCCCAGCATTTT.

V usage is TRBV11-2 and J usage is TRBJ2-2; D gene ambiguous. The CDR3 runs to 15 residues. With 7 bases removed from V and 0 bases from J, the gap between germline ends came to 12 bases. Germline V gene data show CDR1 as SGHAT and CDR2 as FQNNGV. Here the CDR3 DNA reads TGTGCCAGCACCCAACAGACCTCGAACACCGGGGAGCTGTTTTTT. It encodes CASTQQTSNTGELFF.

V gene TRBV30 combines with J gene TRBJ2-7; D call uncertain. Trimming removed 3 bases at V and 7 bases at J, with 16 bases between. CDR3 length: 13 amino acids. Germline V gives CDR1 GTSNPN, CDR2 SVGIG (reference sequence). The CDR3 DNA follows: TGTGCCTGGAGATATAAGACGGCGGCTGAGCAGTACTTC. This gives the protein CAWRYKTAAEQYF.

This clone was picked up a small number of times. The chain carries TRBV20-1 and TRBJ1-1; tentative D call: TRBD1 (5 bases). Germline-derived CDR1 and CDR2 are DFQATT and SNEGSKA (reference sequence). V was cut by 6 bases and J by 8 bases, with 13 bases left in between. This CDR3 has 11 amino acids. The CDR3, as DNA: TGCAGTGCAGGGGCTTTTGAAGAAGCTTTCTTT. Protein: CSAGAFEEAFF.

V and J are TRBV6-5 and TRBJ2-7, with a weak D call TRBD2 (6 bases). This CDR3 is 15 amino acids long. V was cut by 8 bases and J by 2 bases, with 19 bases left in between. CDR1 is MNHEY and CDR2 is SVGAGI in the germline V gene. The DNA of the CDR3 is TGTGCCAGCGCCCCCATCGGGGGATTCGCCTACGAGCAGTACTTC. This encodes CASAPIGGFAYEQYF.

The CDR3 DNA follows: TGTGCCAGCAGTTCAGGACAGGCTAGAACCCTGAACACCGGGGAGCTGTTTTTT. This encodes CASSSGQARTLNTGELFF. The chain links TRBV27 to TRBJ2-2; the match to TRBD1 covers 7 bases. The V gene's germline CDR1 is MNHEY and CDR2 SMNVEV (reference sequence). V gave up 4 bases and J gave up 1 base; unmatched junction bases: 12. The CDR3 has 18 amino acids.

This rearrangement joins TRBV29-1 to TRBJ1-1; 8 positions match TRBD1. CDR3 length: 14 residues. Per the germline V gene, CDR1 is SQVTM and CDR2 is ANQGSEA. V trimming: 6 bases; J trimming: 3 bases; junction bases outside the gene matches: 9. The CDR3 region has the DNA TGCAGCGTCCGAAGCAGGGGGCAGGACACTGAAGCTTTCTTT. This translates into CSVRSRGQDTEAFF.

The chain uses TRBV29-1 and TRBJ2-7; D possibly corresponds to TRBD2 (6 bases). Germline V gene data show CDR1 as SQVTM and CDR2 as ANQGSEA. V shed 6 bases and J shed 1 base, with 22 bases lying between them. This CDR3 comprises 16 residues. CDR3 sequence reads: CSVVGGIELGSYEQYF. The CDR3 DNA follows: TGCAGCGTCGTGGGGGGAATAGAACTCGGGTCCTACGAGCAGTACTTC.

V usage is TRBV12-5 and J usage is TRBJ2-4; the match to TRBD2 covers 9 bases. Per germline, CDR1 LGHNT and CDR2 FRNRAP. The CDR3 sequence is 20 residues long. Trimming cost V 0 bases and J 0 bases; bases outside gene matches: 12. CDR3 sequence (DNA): TGTGCTAGTGGTTTGGTACTGATTAGCGGGAGAGCCGGAGCCAAAAACATTCAGTACTTC. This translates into CASGLVLISGRAGAKNIQYF.

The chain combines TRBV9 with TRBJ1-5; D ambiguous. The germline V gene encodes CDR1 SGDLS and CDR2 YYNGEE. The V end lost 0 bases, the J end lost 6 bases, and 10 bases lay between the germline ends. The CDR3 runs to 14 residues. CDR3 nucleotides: TGTGCCAGCAGCGTAGAGGGTGGTCCTCAGCCCCAGCATTTT. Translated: CASSVEGGPQPQHF.

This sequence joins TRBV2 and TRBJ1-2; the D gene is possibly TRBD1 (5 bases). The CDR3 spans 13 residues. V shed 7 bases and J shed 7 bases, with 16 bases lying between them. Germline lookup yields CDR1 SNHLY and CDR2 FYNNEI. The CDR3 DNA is TGTGCCAGCACCGGGACGGAGGATGGTGGCTACACCTTC. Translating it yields CASTGTEDGGYTF.

The CDR3 DNA sequence: TGTGCCAGCAGCTTAGGGGACAGGGTACAAGAGACCCAGTACTTC. This encodes CASSLGDRVQETQYF. This chain uses TRBV11-2 with TRBJ2-5; 9 nucleotides match TRBD1. J gave up 2 bases and V 1 base, and 2 bases lay outside the gene matches. The CDR3 has 15 amino acids. Per the germline V gene, CDR1 is SGHAT and CDR2 is FQNNGV.

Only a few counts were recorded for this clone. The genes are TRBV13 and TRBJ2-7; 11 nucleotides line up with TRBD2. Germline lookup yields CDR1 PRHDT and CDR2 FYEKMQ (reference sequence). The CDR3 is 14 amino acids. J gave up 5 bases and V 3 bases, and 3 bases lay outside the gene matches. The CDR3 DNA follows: TGTGCCAGCAGCTTTAGCGGGGGGGCCAACGAGCAGTACTTC. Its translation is CASSFSGGANEQYF.

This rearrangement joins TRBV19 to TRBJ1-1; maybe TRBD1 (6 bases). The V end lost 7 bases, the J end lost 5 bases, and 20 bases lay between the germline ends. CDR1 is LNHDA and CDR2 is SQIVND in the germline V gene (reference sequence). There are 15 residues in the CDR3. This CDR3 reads CASTKASGGRTEAFF. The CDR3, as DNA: TGTGCCAGTACTAAGGCCTCCGGGGGCAGGACTGAAGCTTTCTTT.

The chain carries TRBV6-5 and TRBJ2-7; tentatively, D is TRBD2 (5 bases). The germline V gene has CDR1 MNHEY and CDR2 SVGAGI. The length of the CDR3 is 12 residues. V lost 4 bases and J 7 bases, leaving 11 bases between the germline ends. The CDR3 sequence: CASSSLPGEQYF. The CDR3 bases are TGTGCCAGCAGTTCCCTCCCGGGGGAGCAGTACTTC.